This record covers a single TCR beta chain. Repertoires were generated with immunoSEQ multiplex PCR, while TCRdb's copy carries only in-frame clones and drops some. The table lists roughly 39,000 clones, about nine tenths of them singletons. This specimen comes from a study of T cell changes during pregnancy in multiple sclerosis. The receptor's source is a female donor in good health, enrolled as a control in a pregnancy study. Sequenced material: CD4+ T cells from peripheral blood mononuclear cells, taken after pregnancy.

CDR3 nucleotide sequence: TGTGCCAGCAGTTACGGAGGAATGAACACTGAAGCTTTCTTT. This encodes CASSYGGMNTEAFF. The chain uses TRBV6-5 and TRBJ1-1, with D unresolved. This CDR3 contains 14 residues. CDR1 is MNHEY and CDR2 is SVGAGI in the germline V gene. V lost 2 bases and J 0 bases, leaving 7 bases between the germline ends.